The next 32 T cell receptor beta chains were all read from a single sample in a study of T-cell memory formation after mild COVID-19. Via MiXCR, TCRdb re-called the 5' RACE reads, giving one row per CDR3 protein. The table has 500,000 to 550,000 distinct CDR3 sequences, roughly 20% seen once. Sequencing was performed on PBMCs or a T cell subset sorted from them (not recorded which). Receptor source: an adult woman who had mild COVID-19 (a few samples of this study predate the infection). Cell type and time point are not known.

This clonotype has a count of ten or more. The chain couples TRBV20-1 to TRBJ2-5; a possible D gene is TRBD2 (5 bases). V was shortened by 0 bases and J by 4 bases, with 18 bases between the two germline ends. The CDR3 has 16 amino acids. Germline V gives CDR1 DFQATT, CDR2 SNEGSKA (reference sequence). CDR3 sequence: CSARDADTSPGETQYF. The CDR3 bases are TGCAGTGCTAGAGATGCAGATACTAGTCCGGGAGAGACCCAGTACTTC.

CDR3 amino acids: CATSREILASSEHSNQPQHF. The CDR3, as DNA: TGTGCCACCAGCAGAGAGATCCTAGCCTCTTCTGAACATAGCAATCAGCCCCAGCATTTT. The genes are TRBV15 and TRBJ1-5, with D unresolved. Trimming cost V 0 bases and J 0 bases, with 21 bases left between them. CDR3 length: 20 amino acids. From germline, CDR1 is LNHNV and CDR2 YYDKDF (reference sequence).

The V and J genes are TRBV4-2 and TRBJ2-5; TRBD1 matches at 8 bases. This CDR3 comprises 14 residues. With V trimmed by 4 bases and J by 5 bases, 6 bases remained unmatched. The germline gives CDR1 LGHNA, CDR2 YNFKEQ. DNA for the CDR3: TGTGCCAGCAGCCCCGAGGGACAGGTCGAGACCCAGTACTTC. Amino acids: CASSPEGQVETQYF.

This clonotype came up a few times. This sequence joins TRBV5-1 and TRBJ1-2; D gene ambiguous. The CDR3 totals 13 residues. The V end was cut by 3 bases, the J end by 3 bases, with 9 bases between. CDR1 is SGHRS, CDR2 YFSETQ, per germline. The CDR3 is CASSSDGYYGYTF. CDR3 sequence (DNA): TGCGCCAGCAGCTCGGACGGCTACTATGGCTACACCTTC. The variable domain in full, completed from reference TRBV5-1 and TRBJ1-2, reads KAGVTQTPRYLIKTRGQQVTLSCSPISGHRSVSWYQQTPGQGLQFLFEYFSETQRNKGNFPGRFSGRQFSNSRSEMNVSTLELGDSALYLCASSSDGYYGYTFGSGTRLTVV.

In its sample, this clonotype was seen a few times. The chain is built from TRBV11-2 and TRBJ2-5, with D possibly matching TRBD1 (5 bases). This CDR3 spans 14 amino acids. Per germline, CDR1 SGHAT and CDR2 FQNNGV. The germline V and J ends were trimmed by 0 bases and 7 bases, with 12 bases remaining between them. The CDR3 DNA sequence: TGTGCCAGCAGCTTAGATGGGTATCAGGGGACCCAGTACTTC. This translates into CASSLDGYQGTQYF.

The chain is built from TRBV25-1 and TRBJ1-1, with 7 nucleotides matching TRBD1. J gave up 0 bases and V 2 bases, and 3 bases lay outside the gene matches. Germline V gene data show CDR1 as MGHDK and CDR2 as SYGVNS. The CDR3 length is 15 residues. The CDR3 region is CASSEPGQLNTEAFF. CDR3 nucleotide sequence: TGTGCCAGCAGTGAACCGGGACAGCTGAACACTGAAGCTTTCTTT.

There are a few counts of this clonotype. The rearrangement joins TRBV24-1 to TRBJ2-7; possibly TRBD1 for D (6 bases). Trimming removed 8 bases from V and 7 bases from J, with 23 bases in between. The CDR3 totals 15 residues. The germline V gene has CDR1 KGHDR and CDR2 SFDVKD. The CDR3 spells CATTQGFPSSLEQYF. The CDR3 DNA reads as TGTGCCACCACCCAGGGGTTTCCCTCAAGTTTGGAGCAGTACTTC.

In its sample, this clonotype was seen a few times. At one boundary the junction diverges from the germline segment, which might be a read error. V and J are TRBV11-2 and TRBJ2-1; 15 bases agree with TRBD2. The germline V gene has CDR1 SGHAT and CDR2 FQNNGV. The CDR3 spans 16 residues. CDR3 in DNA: TGTGCCAGCAGGGACGCCGGGACTAGCGGGAGGCGGCACCCTAACTTC. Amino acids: CASRDAGTSGRRHPNF.

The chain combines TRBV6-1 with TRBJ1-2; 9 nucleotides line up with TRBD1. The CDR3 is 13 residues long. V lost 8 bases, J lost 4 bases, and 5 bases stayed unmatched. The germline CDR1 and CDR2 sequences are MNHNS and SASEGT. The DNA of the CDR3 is TGTGCCAGCTCACAGGGGGCCGGCTATGGCTACACCTTC. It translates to CASSQGAGYGYTF.

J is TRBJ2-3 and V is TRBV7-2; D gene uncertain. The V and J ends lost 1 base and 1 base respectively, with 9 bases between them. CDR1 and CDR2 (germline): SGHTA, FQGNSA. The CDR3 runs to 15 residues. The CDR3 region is CASSLGFTGTDTQYF. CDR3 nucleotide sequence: TGTGCCAGCAGCTTAGGGTTCACAGGCACAGATACGCAGTATTTT.

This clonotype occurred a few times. DNA of the CDR3: TGTGCCAGCAGAAAGGAATCCACTAACTATGGCTACACCTTC. It translates to CASRKESTNYGYTF. The chain is built from TRBV6-6 and TRBJ1-2; D is undetermined. The V gene lost 6 bases and the J gene lost 0 bases, with 11 bases spanning the gap. The CDR3 covers 14 residues. Germline V CDR1 and CDR2: MNHNY, SVGAGI (reference sequence).

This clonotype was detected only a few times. The CDR3 reads CATRSFGGDLVADTQYF. The CDR3 DNA sequence: TGTGCCACCAGATCCTTCGGGGGCGATTTGGTAGCCGATACGCAGTATTTT. J is TRBJ2-3 and V is TRBV24-1; D is tentatively TRBD1 or TRBD2 (6 bases each). Looked up from germline, CDR1 is KGHDR and CDR2 is SFDVKD. Trimming stripped 7 bases from V and 6 bases from J, with 25 bases between. The CDR3 contains 17 residues.

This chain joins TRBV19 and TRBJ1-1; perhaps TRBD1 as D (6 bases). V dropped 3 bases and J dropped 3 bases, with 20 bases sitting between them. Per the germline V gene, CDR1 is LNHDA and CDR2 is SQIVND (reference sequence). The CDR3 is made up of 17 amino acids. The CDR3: CASSIFHRRSGDTEAFF. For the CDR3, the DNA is TGTGCCAGTAGTATTTTCCACAGGCGGTCAGGGGACACTGAAGCTTTCTTT.

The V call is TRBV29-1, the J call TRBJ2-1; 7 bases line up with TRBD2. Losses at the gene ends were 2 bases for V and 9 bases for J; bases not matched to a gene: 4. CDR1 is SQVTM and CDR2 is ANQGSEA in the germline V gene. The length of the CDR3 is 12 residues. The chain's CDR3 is CSVEKSSGEQFF. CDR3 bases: TGCAGCGTTGAAAAGTCTAGCGGTGAGCAGTTCTTC.

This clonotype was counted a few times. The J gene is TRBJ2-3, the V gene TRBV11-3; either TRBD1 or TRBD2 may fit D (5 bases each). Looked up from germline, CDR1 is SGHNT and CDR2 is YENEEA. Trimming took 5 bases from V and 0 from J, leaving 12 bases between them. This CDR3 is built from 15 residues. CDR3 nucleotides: TGTGCCAGCAGCAAACGGGACGGCAGCACAGATACGCAGTATTTT. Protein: CASSKRDGSTDTQYF.

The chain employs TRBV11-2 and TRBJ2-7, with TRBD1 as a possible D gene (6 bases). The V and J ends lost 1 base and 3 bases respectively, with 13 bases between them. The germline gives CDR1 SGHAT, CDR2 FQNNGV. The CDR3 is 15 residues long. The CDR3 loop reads CASSLAAGVNYEQYF. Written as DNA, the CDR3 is TGTGCCAGCAGCTTAGCGGCAGGGGTTAACTACGAGCAGTACTTC.

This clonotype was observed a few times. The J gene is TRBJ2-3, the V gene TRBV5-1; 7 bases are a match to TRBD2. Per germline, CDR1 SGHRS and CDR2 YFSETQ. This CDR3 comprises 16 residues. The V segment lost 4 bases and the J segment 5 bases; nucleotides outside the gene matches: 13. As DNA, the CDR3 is TGCGCCAGCAGCCGTTTGGGGGAGGGCCCTGGAGATACGCAGTATTTT. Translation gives CASSRLGEGPGDTQYF.

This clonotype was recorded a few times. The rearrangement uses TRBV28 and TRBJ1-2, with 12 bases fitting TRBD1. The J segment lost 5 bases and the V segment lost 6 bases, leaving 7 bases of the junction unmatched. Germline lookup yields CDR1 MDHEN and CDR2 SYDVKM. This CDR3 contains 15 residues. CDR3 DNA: TGTGCCAGCAGCAGACCGGGACAGGGGGCATATGGCTACACCTTC. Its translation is CASSRPGQGAYGYTF.

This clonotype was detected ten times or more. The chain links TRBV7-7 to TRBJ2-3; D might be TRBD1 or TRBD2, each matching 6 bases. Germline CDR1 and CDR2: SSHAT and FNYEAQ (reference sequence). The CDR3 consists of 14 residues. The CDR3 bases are TGTGCTAGCTCCCGGGGGCGGCTCACAGATACGCAGTATTTT. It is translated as CASSRGRLTDTQYF.

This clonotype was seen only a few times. For the CDR3, the DNA is TGTGCCACCAGGGACGGACAAGAGACCCAGTACTTC. Its protein product is CATRDGQETQYF. The rearrangement links TRBV6-6 to TRBJ2-5, with D tentatively TRBD1 or TRBD2 (5 bases each). The length of the CDR3 is 12 residues. Deletions cut 10 bases from V and 2 bases from J, with 11 bases between. Germline CDR1 is MNHNY and CDR2 is SVGAGI (reference sequence).

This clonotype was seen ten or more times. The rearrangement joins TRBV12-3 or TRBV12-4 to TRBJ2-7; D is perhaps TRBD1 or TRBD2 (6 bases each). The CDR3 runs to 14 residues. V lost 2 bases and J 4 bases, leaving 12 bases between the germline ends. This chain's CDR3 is CASSLRRGPYEQYF. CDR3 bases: TGTGCCAGCAGTTTACGACGGGGGCCGTACGAGCAGTACTTC.

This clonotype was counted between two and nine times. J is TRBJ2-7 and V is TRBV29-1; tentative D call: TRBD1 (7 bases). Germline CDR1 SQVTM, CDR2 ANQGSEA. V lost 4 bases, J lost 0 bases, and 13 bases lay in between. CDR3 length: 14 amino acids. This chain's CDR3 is CSVGGTESSYEQYF. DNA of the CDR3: TGCAGCGTTGGCGGGACAGAGAGCTCCTACGAGCAGTACTTC.

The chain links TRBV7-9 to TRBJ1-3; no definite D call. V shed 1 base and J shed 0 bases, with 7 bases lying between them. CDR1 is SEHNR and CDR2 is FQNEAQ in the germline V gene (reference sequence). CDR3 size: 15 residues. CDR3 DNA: TGTGCCAGCAGCTTAGGCAGGCGCTCTGGAAACACCATATATTTT. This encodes CASSLGRRSGNTIYF.

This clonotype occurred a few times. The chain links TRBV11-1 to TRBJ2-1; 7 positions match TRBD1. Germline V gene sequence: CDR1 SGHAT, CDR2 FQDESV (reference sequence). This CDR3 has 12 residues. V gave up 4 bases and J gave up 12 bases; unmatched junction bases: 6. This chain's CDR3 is CASSSQGDPQFF. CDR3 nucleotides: TGTGCCAGCAGCTCCCAGGGGGACCCGCAGTTCTTC.

The DNA of the CDR3 is TGTGCCAGCAGTCCGAGACACGGTGTCTACGAGCAGTACTTC. Translating it yields CASSPRHGVYEQYF. V gene TRBV12-3 or TRBV12-4 combines with J gene TRBJ2-7; D unclear. Trimming cost V 5 bases and J 3 bases, with 14 bases left between them. The length of the CDR3 is 14 residues.

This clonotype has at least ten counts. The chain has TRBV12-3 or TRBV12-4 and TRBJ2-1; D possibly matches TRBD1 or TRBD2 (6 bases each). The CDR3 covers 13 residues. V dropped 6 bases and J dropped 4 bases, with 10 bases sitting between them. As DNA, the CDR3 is TGTGCCAGCAGGGACAGCGGGTACAATGAGCAGTTCTTC. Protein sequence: CASRDSGYNEQFF.

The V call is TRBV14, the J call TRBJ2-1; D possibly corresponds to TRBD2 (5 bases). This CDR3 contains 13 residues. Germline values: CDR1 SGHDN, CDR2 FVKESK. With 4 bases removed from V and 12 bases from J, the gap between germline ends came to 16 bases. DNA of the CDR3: TGTGCCAGCAGCCTAACCTGGACTGGGTGGCAGTTCTTC. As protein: CASSLTWTGWQFF.

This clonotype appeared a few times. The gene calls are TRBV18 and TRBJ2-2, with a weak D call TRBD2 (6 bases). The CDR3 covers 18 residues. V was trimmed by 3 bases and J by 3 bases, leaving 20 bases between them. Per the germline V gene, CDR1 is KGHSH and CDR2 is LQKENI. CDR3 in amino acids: CASSPTDHIRGDTGELFF. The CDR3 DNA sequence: TGTGCCAGCTCACCCACCGACCACATTCGCGGGGACACCGGGGAGCTGTTTTTT.

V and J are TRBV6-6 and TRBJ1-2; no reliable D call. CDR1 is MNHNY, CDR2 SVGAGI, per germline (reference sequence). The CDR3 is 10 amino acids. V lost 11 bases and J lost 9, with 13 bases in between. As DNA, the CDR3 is TGTGCCCTCGGCGGAGGTAGCTACACCTTC. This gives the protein CALGGGSYTF.

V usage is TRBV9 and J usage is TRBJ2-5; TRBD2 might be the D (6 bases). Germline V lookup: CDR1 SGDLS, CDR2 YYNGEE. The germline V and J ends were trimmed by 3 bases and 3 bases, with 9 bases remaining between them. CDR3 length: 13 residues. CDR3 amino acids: CASSDGGEETQYF. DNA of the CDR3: TGTGCCAGCAGCGATGGCGGGGAAGAGACCCAGTACTTC.

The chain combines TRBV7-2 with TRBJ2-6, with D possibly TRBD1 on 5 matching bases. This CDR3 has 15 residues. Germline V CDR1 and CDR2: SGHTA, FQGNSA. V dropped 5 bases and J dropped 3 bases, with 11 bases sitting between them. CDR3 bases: TGTGCCAGCAGCGGCAGGGTTTTTGGGGCCAACGTCCTGACTTTC. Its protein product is CASSGRVFGANVLTF.

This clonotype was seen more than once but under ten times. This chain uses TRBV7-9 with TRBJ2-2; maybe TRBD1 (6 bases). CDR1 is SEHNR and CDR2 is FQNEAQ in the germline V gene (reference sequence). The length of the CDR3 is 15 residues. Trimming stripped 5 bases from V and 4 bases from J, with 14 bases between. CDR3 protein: CASSGPTGSTGELFF. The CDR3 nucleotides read TGTGCCAGCAGCGGCCCTACAGGGAGCACCGGGGAGCTGTTTTTT.